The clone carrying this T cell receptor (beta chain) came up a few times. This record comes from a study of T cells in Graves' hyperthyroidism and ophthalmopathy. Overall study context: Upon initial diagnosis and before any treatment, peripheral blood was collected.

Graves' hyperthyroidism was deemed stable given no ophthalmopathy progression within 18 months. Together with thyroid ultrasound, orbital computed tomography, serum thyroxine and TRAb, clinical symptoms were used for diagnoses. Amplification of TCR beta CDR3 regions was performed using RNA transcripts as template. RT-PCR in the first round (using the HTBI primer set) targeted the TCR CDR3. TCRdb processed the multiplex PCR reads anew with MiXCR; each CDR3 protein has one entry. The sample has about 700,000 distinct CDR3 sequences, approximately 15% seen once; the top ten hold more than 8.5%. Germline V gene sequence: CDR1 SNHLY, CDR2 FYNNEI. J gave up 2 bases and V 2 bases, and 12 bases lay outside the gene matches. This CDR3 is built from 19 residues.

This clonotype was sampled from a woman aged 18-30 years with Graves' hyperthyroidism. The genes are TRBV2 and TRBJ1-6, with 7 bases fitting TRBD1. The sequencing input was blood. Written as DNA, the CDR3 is TGTGCCAGCAGTGAATTTCGACAGGGAGGATGGGCCTATAATTCACCCCTCCACTTT. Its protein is CASSEFRQGGWAYNSPLHF.